The rows below give T cell receptor beta chains drawn from one sample of a study of T cell responses to AZD1222 COVID-19 vaccine. Data came from immunoSEQ multiplex PCR; TCRdb stores just in-frame clones and leaves some out. This sample has 170,000 or so clones; about nine tenths occur once, and the top ten carry more than 1.3%. The sequencing here drew on peripheral blood, taken on day 0 of AZD1222 vaccination. The receptors originated from an adult in good health. CDR3s include the opening cysteine and the closing phenylalanine or tryptophan. A D gene is named only where the DNA matches it firmly. For some rows the clone size is stated as once, few or many, or as a class when expanded; others skip it.

d_call clone_size j_call v_call cdr3_nt cdr3_aa
NA NA TRBJ2-7 TRBV12-3/TRBV12-4 TGTGCCAGCAGTTTTACTGGGCGTAACGAGCAGTACTTC CASSFTGRNEQYF
TRBD2 NA TRBJ2-2 TRBV15 TGTGCCACCAGCAGAGCCACACTAGCGGGGGTTAGCACCGGGGAGCTGTTTTTT CATSRATLAGVSTGELFF
NA once TRBJ1-5 TRBV19 TGTGCCAGCACCAAGTATCGGACAGTTCTTAATCAGCCCCAGCATTTT CASTKYRTVLNQPQHF
NA NA TRBJ1-4 TRBV25-1 TGTGCCAGCAGTGATGGGGCAGGGGAAAGTGAAAAACTGTTTTTT CASSDGAGESEKLFF
NA NA TRBJ1-2 TRBV6-4 TGTGCCAGCAGTGACTCAATGGGGGGGGTCCATGGCTACACCTTC CASSDSMGGVHGYTF
TRBD2 NA TRBJ2-5 TRBV6-2/TRBV6-3 TGTGCCAGCAGTTACGCGCTAGCGGGGGGGCTAGAGACCCAGTACTTC CASSYALAGGLETQYF
NA NA TRBJ2-1 TRBV5-6 TGTGCCAGCAGCCCCACCGGGACATGGTTATACAATGAGCAGTTCTTC CASSPTGTWLYNEQFF
NA NA TRBJ2-7 TRBV19 TGTGCCAGTTGCGCCCGGGACACCAACTACGAGCAGTACTTC CASCARDTNYEQYF
NA once TRBJ1-2 TRBV28 TGTGCCAGCAGCCCCCCGATGGTGCGCGGCTACACCTTC CASSPPMVRGYTF
NA NA TRBJ1-2 TRBV5-1 TGCGCCAGCAGCTTTGAGGGGCCCTATGGCTACACCTTC CASSFEGPYGYTF
NA NA TRBJ1-2 TRBV6-6 TGTGCCAGCACTAGCATAGAATCTAACTATGGCTACACCTTC CASTSIESNYGYTF
TRBD1 NA TRBJ1-5 TRBV10-3 TGTGCCATCAGTGAGTCGGACAGGGGGCGGAATCAGCCCCAGCATTTT CAISESDRGRNQPQHF
TRBD1 NA TRBJ1-2 TRBV30 TGTGCCTGGAGTAGAGGGGGCGGGGGCTACACCTTC CAWSRGGGGYTF
NA once TRBJ1-1 TRBV12-3/TRBV12-4 TGTGCCAGCAGTTTTGGAGAGAACACTGAAGCTTTCTTT CASSFGENTEAFF
NA NA TRBJ1-6 TRBV5-1 TGCGCCAGCAGCTTGGTCGGTAGCAGGAATGATTCACCCCTCCACTTT CASSLVGSRNDSPLHF
TRBD2 NA TRBJ2-1 TRBV19 TGTGCCACCTCCCCCGGGACTAGCGGTTACTACAATGAGCAGTTCTTC CATSPGTSGYYNEQFF
NA NA TRBJ1-3 TRBV29-1 TGCAGCGTTGACGTCTCTGGAAACACCATATATTTT CSVDVSGNTIYF
NA NA TRBJ1-2 TRBV28 TGTGCCAGCAGTTTTCACGGGTATGGCTACACCTTC CASSFHGYGYTF
NA NA TRBJ2-7 TRBV5-5 TGTGCCAGCAGCTCCCAGGGGTTAAGTGAGCAGTACTTC CASSSQGLSEQYF
NA NA TRBJ2-3 TRBV30 TGTGCCTGGAGTCATTCCCGGACAGTTCGGGAGTATTTT CAWSHSRTVREYF